This T cell receptor (beta chain) was retrieved from a study of blood T cell repertoires in COVID-19. TCRdb's copy holds only in-frame clones and misses some; the assay was immunoSEQ multiplex PCR. Seen here are about 480,000 clones, roughly 90% observed once, and the top ten hold 1.8%. Participant-reported clinical history was the basis for cohort assignment. Trimming took off 0 bases at V and 1 base at J, with 12 bases between the two ends. The CDR3 is 16 amino acids. Germline V gene sequence: CDR1 WSHSY, CDR2 SAAADI. The chain carries TRBV10-2 and TRBJ1-1; D unclear. The sample was PBMCs or T cells enriched from blood (not recorded which). The receptor was isolated from a woman aged 40-49 years who had recovered from COVID-19. The CDR3 DNA reads as TGCGCCAGCAGTGAGTCGAAGATGGCAGGGAACACTGAAGCTTTCTTT. Translated: CASSESKMAGNTEAFF.